The present TCR beta chain was sequenced within a study of blood T cell repertoires in COVID-19. Libraries were prepared by immunoSEQ multiplex PCR; TCRdb keeps only in-frame clonotypes and omits some of them. The sample has 200,000 to 300,000 clones; around 84% are singletons. Germline V gene sequence: CDR1 SGHNT, CDR2 YYREEE (reference sequence). The ends were cut back, 3 bases at V and 6 bases at J, with 13 bases in the middle. The CDR3 extends over 13 amino acids. The sample taken for sequencing was peripheral blood. The chain uses TRBV5-4 and TRBJ2-7, with D tentatively TRBD1 (5 bases). The source is an older woman with COVID-19, enrolled during active disease. CDR3 DNA: TGTGCCAGCAGCTGGGTTGGGGCAGGCGAGCAGTACTTC. Translating gives CASSWVGAGEQYF. The full variable domain, rest sourced from reference TRBV5-4 and TRBJ2-7, is ETGVTQSPTHLIKTRGQQVTLRCSSQSGHNTVSWYQQALGQGPQFIFQYYREEENGRGNFPPRFSGLQFPNYSSELNVNALELDDSALYLCASSWVGAGEQYFGPGTRLTVT.